The 25 T cell receptor beta chains below were found in one sample sequenced in a study of blood T cell repertoires in COVID-19. The protocol was immunoSEQ multiplex PCR, while the TCRdb copy is restricted to in-frame clones and leaves out a portion. The profile shows about 170,000 clones, approximately 87% of them singletons. The sequenced material came from PBMCs or T cells enriched from blood (not recorded which). The receptors derive from a woman aged 50 to 60 who had recovered from COVID-19.

In the case of this clone: The junction shows a germline mismatch at one end, possibly a read error. The V call is TRBV7-9, the J call TRBJ2-3; no clear D. From germline, CDR1 is SEHNR and CDR2 FQNEAQ (reference sequence). This CDR3 contains 12 residues. The CDR3 protein is CASSLEAPGSHF. CDR3 sequence (DNA): TGTGCCAGCAGCTTAGAGGCCCCGGGTTCGCATTTT.

The rearrangement uses TRBV4-3 and TRBJ1-4; D unclear. Trimming left V 3 bases short and J 7 bases short, with 15 bases between. Germline-derived CDR1 and CDR2 are LGHNA and YSLEER. This CDR3 comprises 15 residues. The CDR3: CASSQPDLRGEKLFF. Written as DNA, the CDR3 is TGCGCCAGCAGCCAGCCCGACTTACGAGGTGAAAAACTGTTTTTT.

V gene TRBV28 combines with J gene TRBJ2-2; D is unclear. The CDR3 is 13 residues long. Germline CDR1 and CDR2: MDHEN and SYDVKM. Trimming shortened V by 7 bases and J by 0 bases, and 6 bases separated the two germline ends. The CDR3: CASTQTNTGELFF. The CDR3 DNA sequence: TGTGCCAGCACCCAAACGAACACCGGGGAGCTGTTTTTT.

V gene TRBV28 combines with J gene TRBJ1-2; weak D call: TRBD1 (5 bases). Germline V gives CDR1 MDHEN, CDR2 SYDVKM. The CDR3 is 14 amino acids. Trimming pared 2 bases from V and 1 base from J, leaving 8 bases between. CDR3: CASSLQGRNYGYTF. DNA of the CDR3: TGTGCCAGCAGTTTACAGGGCCGTAACTATGGCTACACCTTC.

This chain joins TRBV5-1 and TRBJ2-2, with D possibly TRBD1 on 6 matching bases. Germline assignment: CDR1 SGHRS and CDR2 YFSETQ. The CDR3 runs 14 residues. V lost 7 bases and J lost 1, with 11 bases in between. For the CDR3, the DNA is TGCGCCAGCGAAACAGGGCAGAACACCGGGGAGCTGTTTTTT. Its protein is CASETGQNTGELFF.

The CDR3 protein is CASSLGGLAKNIQYF. CDR3 in DNA: TGTGCCAGCTCCCTGGGAGGGTTAGCCAAAAACATTCAGTACTTC. V and J are TRBV28 and TRBJ2-4; 7 bases match TRBD2. V was clipped by 8 bases and J by 0 bases; unmatched bases: 7. This CDR3 is 15 amino acids long. CDR1 is MDHEN and CDR2 is SYDVKM in the germline V gene.

This chain links TRBV5-3 with TRBJ2-7; possibly TRBD2 for D (5 bases). TRBV5-3 is an open reading frame whose function is uncertain. V was cut by 6 bases and J by 3 bases, with 16 bases left in between. The CDR3 spans 14 residues. CDR3 sequence reads: CARTKSRRDYEQYV. Written as DNA, the CDR3 is TGTGCCAGAACCAAGTCACGACGGGACTACGAGCAGTACGTC.

The genes are TRBV7-8 and TRBJ2-1, with D maybe TRBD2 (5 bases). The V gene lost 1 base and the J gene lost 0 bases, with 13 bases spanning the gap. Germline V gene sequence: CDR1 SGHVS, CDR2 FQNEAQ. This CDR3 spans 17 amino acids. The CDR3 bases are TGTGCCAGCAGCTTAGAGGCGGGCCTAAGCTCCTACAATGAGCAGTTCTTC. Translating gives CASSLEAGLSSYNEQFF.

The chain couples TRBV12-3 or TRBV12-4 to TRBJ1-4; 9 bases agree with TRBD1. The junction had 8 bases not matched to a gene; V was cut back by 7 bases and J by 11 bases. The CDR3 runs 13 residues. The CDR3 reads CASTGQGSGKLFF. The CDR3, as DNA: TGTGCCAGCACGGGACAGGGTAGTGGGAAACTGTTTTTT.

J is TRBJ1-2 and V is TRBV25-1; 9 nucleotides align to TRBD1. Germline CDR1 MGHDK, CDR2 SYGVNS. J was trimmed by 6 bases and V by 4 bases; bases with no gene match: 6. The CDR3 sequence is 14 residues long. DNA of the CDR3: TGTGCCAGCAGTGGGGACAGGGCCGCCGATGGCTACACCTTC. Its protein is CASSGDRAADGYTF.

This chain uses TRBV28 with TRBJ1-1, with D possibly matching TRBD1 (5 bases). Per germline, CDR1 MDHEN and CDR2 SYDVKM. Trimming left V 6 bases short and J 3 bases short, with 11 bases between. CDR3 length: 13 residues. The chain's CDR3 is CASSSGGDTEAFF. CDR3 bases: TGTGCCAGCAGCTCGGGGGGGGACACTGAAGCTTTCTTT.

J is TRBJ1-1 and V is TRBV6-5; no clear D. The V gene's germline CDR1 is MNHEY and CDR2 SVGAGI. Between the trimmed V and J ends, which lost 3 bases and 2 bases, there was a span of 10 bases. The CDR3 spans 14 residues. The CDR3 loop is CASSYGAANTEAFF. The CDR3 DNA reads TGTGCCAGCAGTTATGGCGCGGCTAACACTGAAGCTTTCTTT.

Written as DNA, the CDR3 is TGTGCCAGCAGCTTAGTCTGGCGGGGGGGCAGTGAGCAGTTCTTC. Amino acid sequence: CASSLVWRGGSEQFF. The genes are TRBV11-2 and TRBJ2-1; 9 nucleotides match TRBD2. V dropped 1 base and J dropped 9; count of bases not matched to a gene: 7. The CDR3 runs to 15 residues. Germline CDR1 is SGHAT and CDR2 is FQNNGV.

The rearrangement links TRBV5-1 to TRBJ2-3; 7 bases are a match to TRBD2. Germline V gene data show CDR1 as SGHRS and CDR2 as YFSETQ. V lost 4 bases, J lost 4 bases, and 9 bases stayed unmatched. This CDR3 has 15 amino acids. The CDR3 loop is CASSPRGEAADTQYF. The CDR3, as DNA: TGCGCCAGCAGCCCCCGGGGGGAGGCAGCAGATACGCAGTATTTT. Based on the CDR3 plus reference TRBV5-1 and TRBJ2-3, the full variable domain is KAGVTQTPRYLIKTRGQQVTLSCSPISGHRSVSWYQQTPGQGLQFLFEYFSETQRNKGNFPGRFSGRQFSNSRSEMNVSTLELGDSALYLCASSPRGEAADTQYFGPGTRLTVL.

This chain links TRBV5-6 with TRBJ2-2, with D tentatively TRBD2 (6 bases). Germline assignment: CDR1 SGHDT and CDR2 YYEEEE. Trimming took 5 bases from V and 6 from J, leaving 14 bases between them. The CDR3 is 14 amino acids. CDR3 protein: CASSWRGEAGELFF. The CDR3 region has the DNA TGTGCCAGCAGTTGGCGGGGTGAGGCCGGGGAGCTGTTTTTT.

The J gene is TRBJ2-3, the V gene TRBV9; D might be TRBD2 (6 bases). Trimming pared 0 bases from V and 6 bases from J, leaving 11 bases between. The CDR3 has 14 amino acids. Germline values: CDR1 SGDLS, CDR2 YYNGEE. Written as DNA, the CDR3 is TGTGCCAGCAGCGTAGGAGGGACTGGGGATACGCAGTATTTT. Its translation is CASSVGGTGDTQYF.

This chain joins TRBV4-1 and TRBJ2-1; D possibly corresponds to TRBD1 (5 bases). The V end was cut by 1 base, the J end by 0 bases, with 7 bases between. CDR3 length: 15 residues. CDR1 is MGHRA, CDR2 YSYEKL, per germline. The CDR3 DNA sequence: TGCGCCAGCAGCCAAGGGACACTCTCCTACAATGAGCAGTTCTTC. This sequence encodes CASSQGTLSYNEQFF.

The rearrangement joins TRBV7-9 to TRBJ1-2; D remains unclear. V lost 3 bases and J 1 base, leaving 9 bases between the germline ends. Germline loops: CDR1 SEHNR, CDR2 FQNEAQ (reference sequence). The CDR3 runs to 14 residues. CDR3 in DNA: TGTGCCAGCAGCTTCGCAGGTCTTAACTATGGCTACACCTTC. Protein: CASSFAGLNYGYTF.

The rearrangement joins TRBV7-8 to TRBJ2-7; 7 bases line up with TRBD1. Per the germline V gene, CDR1 is SGHVS and CDR2 is FQNEAQ. V lost 3 bases to trimming and J lost 2 bases; unmatched junction nucleotides: 10. This CDR3 has 16 residues. The DNA for the CDR3 is TGTGCCAGCAGCTTCGTGGGACAGAAGCCGACCTACGAGCAGTACGTC. Encoded protein: CASSFVGQKPTYEQYV.

V gene TRBV11-1 combines with J gene TRBJ2-2; no clear D. This CDR3 contains 13 residues. In germline, CDR1 is SGHAT, CDR2 FQDESV (reference sequence). With 5 bases removed from V and 5 bases from J, the gap between germline ends came to 9 bases. The CDR3, as DNA: TGTGCCAGCAGCCCCCGCGAGACCGGGGAGCTGTTTTTT. Translated: CASSPRETGELFF. Variable domain in full (rest from reference TRBV11-1 and TRBJ2-2): EAEVAQSPRYKITEKSQAVAFWCDPISGHATLYWYRQILGQGPELLVQFQDESVVDDSQLPKDRFSAERLKGVDSTLKIQPAELGDSAMYLCASSPRETGELFFGEGSRLTVL.

This clone turned up a few times. The chain combines TRBV3-1 (or the pseudogene TRBV3-2) with TRBJ2-5, with TRBD2 as a possible D gene (7 bases). This CDR3 is built from 13 residues. In germline, CDR1 is LGHDT, CDR2 YNNKEL (reference sequence). V dropped 5 bases and J dropped 5 bases, with 12 bases sitting between them. Written as DNA, the CDR3 is TGTGCCAGCAGCTCCGGGGGGCGCGAGACCCAGTACTTC. Its translation: CASSSGGRETQYF.

The chain carries TRBV5-1 and TRBJ2-1; TRBD1 is a possible D gene (6 bases). V lost 2 bases and J lost 6, with 15 bases in between. CDR1 and CDR2 (germline): SGHRS, YFSETQ. This CDR3 comprises 15 residues. The CDR3 spells CASSLQGQLANEQFF. DNA of the CDR3: TGCGCCAGCAGCTTACAGGGTCAGTTGGCCAATGAGCAGTTCTTC.

The chain links TRBV3-1 (or the pseudogene TRBV3-2) to TRBJ1-1, with D possibly matching TRBD1 (5 bases). Trimming removed 0 bases from V and 5 bases from J, with 10 bases in between. Germline CDR1 reads LGHDT; CDR2 reads YNNKEL (reference sequence). The CDR3 sequence is 14 residues long. CDR3 sequence: CASSQDVGRTEAFF. The CDR3, as DNA: TGTGCCAGCAGCCAAGATGTGGGGCGGACTGAAGCTTTCTTT.

The chain links TRBV6-2 or TRBV6-3 to TRBJ1-1, with 9 bases lining up with TRBD1. V gave up 5 bases and J gave up 5 bases; unmatched junction bases: 3. This CDR3 has 13 residues. Germline V lookup: CDR1 MNHEY, CDR2 SVGEGT. The CDR3 loop is CASSKTGGTEAFF. In nucleotides, the CDR3 is TGTGCCAGCAGTAAGACAGGGGGTACTGAAGCTTTCTTT.

The chain has TRBV27 and TRBJ2-3; 9 bases are shared with TRBD2. This CDR3 region has 15 residues. Losses at the gene ends were 3 bases for V and 0 bases for J; bases not matched to a gene: 1. Germline CDR1 reads MNHEY; CDR2 reads SMNVEV (reference sequence). CDR3 sequence: CASSFLAGSTDTQYF. The CDR3 region has the DNA TGTGCCAGCAGTTTCCTAGCGGGAAGCACAGATACGCAGTATTTT.